Sequencing of this T cell receptor beta chain was carried out in a study of CD8 T cells in Susac syndrome. Trimming shortened V by 7 bases and J by 7 bases, and 16 bases separated the two germline ends. This CDR3 has 14 residues. Germline V gene data show CDR1 as SNHLY and CDR2 as FYNNEI. Study findings and constraints: Clonal expansion did not appear in Susac syndrome CD4+ T cell repertoires.

After extraction with the RNeasy kit, roughly 0.5 to 1 ug of the RNA was reverse transcribed using random hexamers. Across 54 Vbeta and 13 Jbeta, immunoSEQ multiplex PCR amplified TCR beta CDR3. TCRdb used MiXCR to reprocess the immunoSEQ multiplex PCR reads, holding one entry per CDR3 protein. The table lists approximately 180,000 distinct CDR3 sequences, roughly 91% of them singletons, with 0.085% to 0.09% in the top ten. For this clonotype: Antigen specificity is unknown.

The chain has TRBV2 and TRBJ1-4, with a weak D call TRBD1 (5 bases). Sequences were obtained from CD4+ T cells from PBMCs. This TCR was sampled from a human donor with Susac syndrome. The CDR3 reads CASISGSKSEKLFF. The CDR3 nucleotides read TGTGCCAGCATCTCAGGGAGTAAGAGTGAAAAACTGTTTTTT. The variable domain in full, with the rest retrieved from reference TRBV2 and TRBJ1-4, is EPEVTQTPSHQVTQMGQEVILRCVPISNHLYFYWYRQILGQKVEFLVSFYNNEISEKSEIFDDQFSVERPDGSNFTLKIRSTKLEDSAMYFCASISGSKSEKLFFGSGTQLSVL.